This TCR beta chain originates from a study of cytomegalovirus exposure and HLA in healthy donors. At collection, donors were nominally healthy, but unrecorded immune exposures were probable. Study outcomes and limitations: In a later analysis, most CMV-associated TCR beta chains appeared HLA-restricted. Previous analysis showed most TCR beta V segments were productive about 87% or about 30% of the time.

V dropped 2 bases and J dropped 2 bases, with 15 bases sitting between them. The length of the CDR3 is 16 residues. Germline CDR1 reads MNHEY; CDR2 reads SVGAGI. This PCR relied on a set of 60 Vbeta primers and 13 Jbeta primers. Profiled with immunoSEQ multiplex PCR; TCRdb holds only in-frame clones, not every one. The data hold over 150,000 clones, with about 77% observed a single time. Regarding this clone: What it recognizes is unknown.

This TCR derives from a man aged 30-40 years in good health and CMV-seropositive. Input material: PBMCs. This rearrangement joins TRBV6-5 to TRBJ1-2; D is unclear. The CDR3: CASSYGMAGLNYGYTF. CDR3 DNA sequence: TGTGCCAGCAGTTACGGTATGGCAGGTTTGAACTATGGCTACACCTTC.